The next 32 T cell receptor beta chains were all read from a single sample in a study of cytomegalovirus exposure and HLA in healthy donors. PCR used 60 Vbeta primers and 13 Jbeta primers. The assay was immunoSEQ multiplex PCR, and TCRdb's table has in-frame clones only and misses some. Here the sample spans about 76,000 clones, more than 75% being singletons. The sample was PBMCs. These receptors were taken from a male donor in good health and CMV-seropositive.

The V gene is TRBV7-2, the J gene TRBJ2-1; TRBD2 agrees at 8 bases. CDR3 length equals 17 residues. J was trimmed by 5 bases and V by 1 base; bases with no gene match: 10. Germline V gene data show CDR1 as SGHTA and CDR2 as FQGNSA. The CDR3 reads CASSLVEVAGTNNEQFF. The CDR3 region has the DNA TGTGCCAGCAGCTTAGTCGAAGTAGCGGGAACCAACAATGAGCAGTTCTTC.

This clone has more than one count but fewer than ten. The chain carries TRBV19 and TRBJ2-1, with 11 bases matching TRBD2. CDR1 and CDR2 (germline): LNHDA, SQIVND (reference sequence). The CDR3 is 17 amino acids. The V gene end was trimmed by 5 bases and the J gene end by 7 bases; junction bases not matched to a gene: 13. The CDR3 DNA sequence: TGTGCCAGTAGTTCTGGTAGCGGGGGGGCAAGAGGTAATGAGCAGTTCTTC. Residues: CASSSGSGGARGNEQFF.

The V gene is TRBV28, the J gene TRBJ1-1; D uncertain. Germline V gene data show CDR1 as MDHEN and CDR2 as SYDVKM. This CDR3 contains 14 residues. V lost 8 bases and J lost 1, with 14 bases in between. In DNA, the CDR3 is TGTGCCAGCGCTACCACGGGAACGAACACTGAAGCTTTCTTT. Its translation is CASATTGTNTEAFF.

V is TRBV18 and J is TRBJ1-1, with 8 bases matching TRBD1. Germline V gene data show CDR1 as KGHSH and CDR2 as LQKENI. The CDR3 spans 14 residues. V was pared by 6 bases and J by 1 base, with 4 bases of the junction left unmatched. CDR3 in DNA: TGTGCCAGCTCTGAGGACAGGGCGAACACTGAAGCTTTCTTT. Translation gives CASSEDRANTEAFF.

The J gene is TRBJ2-3, the V gene TRBV30; TRBD2 aligns across 7 bases. Germline CDR1 GTSNPN, CDR2 SVGIG (reference sequence). The CDR3 has 16 amino acids. V shed 1 base, J shed 6 bases, and the junction held 13 bases outside the gene matches. In nucleotides, the CDR3 is TGTGCCTGGAGTGCCACGGGACTAACAGTCGGCGATACGCAGTATTTT. This codes for CAWSATGLTVGDTQYF.

This chain uses TRBV5-1 with TRBJ2-1; D might be TRBD2 (5 bases). This CDR3 has 15 residues. V was cut by 0 bases and J by 5 bases, with 12 bases left in between. The germline gives CDR1 SGHRS, CDR2 YFSETQ. The CDR3 sequence: CASSLGDWGDNEQFF. DNA of the CDR3: TGCGCCAGCAGCTTGGGAGATTGGGGAGACAATGAGCAGTTCTTC.

The chain links TRBV19 to TRBJ2-7; TRBD1 is a possible D gene (6 bases). This CDR3 comprises 15 residues. Trimming pared 0 bases from V and 0 bases from J, leaving 9 bases between. Per the germline V gene, CDR1 is LNHDA and CDR2 is SQIVND (reference sequence). The CDR3 sequence: CASSIEQGSSYEQYF. The CDR3, as DNA: TGTGCCAGTAGTATAGAACAGGGAAGCTCCTACGAGCAGTACTTC.

J is TRBJ2-7 and V is TRBV7-9; the D gene is possibly TRBD2 (5 bases). This CDR3 region has 16 residues. Looked up from germline, CDR1 is SEHNR and CDR2 is FQNEAQ (reference sequence). Between the trimmed V and J ends, which lost 5 bases and 2 bases, there was a span of 19 bases. The CDR3 loop is CASSTGTSRGTYEQYF. As DNA, the CDR3 is TGTGCCAGCAGCACCGGAACGTCGAGAGGGACCTACGAGCAGTACTTC.

This clone was counted only a few times. The J gene is TRBJ2-7, the V gene TRBV5-8; 9 positions match TRBD2. Germline loops: CDR1 SGHTS, CDR2 YDEGEE. This CDR3 comprises 16 residues. V lost 0 bases, J lost 0 bases, and 4 bases stayed unmatched. CDR3 nucleotide sequence: TGTGCCAGCAGCTTGGCTACAGCGGGGGGCTCCTACGAGCAGTACTTC. This encodes CASSLATAGGSYEQYF. Full variable domain (remainder filled in from reference TRBV5-8 and TRBJ2-7): EAGVTQSPTHLIKTRGQQATLRCSPISGHTSVYWYQQALGLGLQFLLWYDEGEERNRGNFPPRFSGRQFPNYSSELNVNALELEDSALYLCASSLATAGGSYEQYFGPGTRLTVT.

V usage is TRBV7-9 and J usage is TRBJ2-1, with D possibly TRBD2 on 5 matching bases. The V gene's germline CDR1 is SEHNR and CDR2 FQNEAQ (reference sequence). Between the trimmed V and J ends, which lost 1 base and 6 bases, there was a span of 16 bases. This CDR3 comprises 16 residues. CDR3 loop: CASSLVPSKNVNEQFF. CDR3 coding DNA: TGTGCCAGCAGCTTAGTACCTAGCAAGAACGTCAATGAGCAGTTCTTC.

The V and J genes are TRBV10-3 and TRBJ2-3, with TRBD1 as a possible D gene (6 bases). The CDR3 is 15 amino acids. Germline CDR1 ENHRY, CDR2 SYGVKD. V lost 4 bases, J lost 0 bases, and 11 bases lay in between. This CDR3 is CAISVGGPSTDTQYF. The DNA for the CDR3 is TGTGCCATCAGTGTTGGGGGCCCTAGCACAGATACGCAGTATTTT.

V is TRBV6-5 and J is TRBJ1-3, with D possibly TRBD1 on 5 matching bases. From germline, CDR1 is MNHEY and CDR2 SVGAGI. Trimming pared 2 bases from V and 0 bases from J, leaving 8 bases between. The CDR3 extends over 15 amino acids. The CDR3 loop reads CASSYGGGSGNTIYF. For the CDR3, the DNA is TGTGCCAGCAGTTACGGGGGGGGCTCTGGAAACACCATATATTTT.

For the CDR3, the DNA is TGTGCCAGCAGCCCTCGGACAGGGGGGATCTCTATTCCGTTCTTC. It yields the protein CASSPRTGGISIPFF. This rearrangement joins TRBV5-8 to TRBJ2-1; 10 bases align to TRBD1. This CDR3 contains 15 residues. Germline CDR1 SGHTS, CDR2 YDEGEE. Losses at the gene ends were 4 bases for V and 15 bases for J; bases not matched to a gene: 16. Based on the CDR3 plus reference TRBV5-8 and TRBJ2-1, the full variable domain is EAGVTQSPTHLIKTRGQQATLRCSPISGHTSVYWYQQALGLGLQFLLWYDEGEERNRGNFPPRFSGRQFPNYSSELNVNALELEDSALYLCASSPRTGGISIPFFGPGTRLTVL.

The count of this clone is one. V gene TRBV7-9 combines with J gene TRBJ2-2, with 8 bases fitting TRBD1. Germline trimming cut 2 bases from V and 5 bases from J; bases unmatched to any gene: 1. The germline V gene encodes CDR1 SEHNR and CDR2 FQNEAQ (reference sequence). This CDR3 comprises 14 residues. The CDR3 DNA reads as TGTGCCAGCAGCTTAACAGGGGGGACCGGGGAGCTGTTTTTT. This sequence encodes CASSLTGGTGELFF.

This chain links TRBV29-1 with TRBJ1-4; no firm D call. Trimming removed 4 bases from V and 2 bases from J, with 11 bases in between. Germline CDR1 is SQVTM and CDR2 is ANQGSEA. The CDR3 is 14 residues long. The chain's CDR3 is CSVVREDTNEKLFF. In DNA, the CDR3 is TGCAGCGTTGTGAGGGAAGATACTAATGAAAAACTGTTTTTT.

With regard to this clone: Distinct nucleotide sequences in the sample also encode this CDR3. The chain joins TRBV19 to TRBJ2-7; a weak D match, TRBD2 (7 bases). The CDR3 loop spans 15 amino acids. Germline CDR1 LNHDA, CDR2 SQIVND (reference sequence). The V end lost 9 bases, the J end lost 5 bases, and 23 bases lay between the germline ends. The CDR3 DNA reads TGTGCCAGCGGTCAGTCGGGGACGGGGGGCCACGAGCAGTACTTC. This codes for CASGQSGTGGHEQYF.

The V call is TRBV25-1, the J call TRBJ1-1; TRBD1 might be the D (6 bases). V was cut by 6 bases and J by 0 bases, with 11 bases left in between. This CDR3 comprises 14 residues. The germline gives CDR1 MGHDK, CDR2 SYGVNS. CDR3 sequence reads: CASSGGQLNTEAFF. CDR3 bases: TGTGCCAGCAGCGGAGGACAGCTGAACACTGAAGCTTTCTTT.

This clone has only a few counts. The CDR3 coding sequence is TGTGCCAGCAGCGGAAGACAGGGGCAATACGAGCAGTACTTC. Encoded protein: CASSGRQGQYEQYF. The chain couples TRBV9 to TRBJ2-7; 8 bases align to TRBD1. The V and J ends lost 3 bases and 4 bases, in that order; junction bases with no gene match: 6. CDR3 length: 14 residues. Per the germline V gene, CDR1 is SGDLS and CDR2 is YYNGEE.

This clone appeared a few times. A read error may explain this, as a much larger clone is one base away. The rearrangement uses TRBV4-2 and TRBJ2-1; D possibly corresponds to TRBD1 (6 bases). From germline, CDR1 is LGHNA and CDR2 YNFKEQ. V lost 4 bases to trimming and J lost 7 bases, with 14 bases between them. The CDR3 runs to 14 residues. The CDR3 protein is CASSLGTNPNEQFF. DNA for the CDR3: TGTGCCAGCAGCCTCGGGACAAACCCTAATGAGCAGTTCTTC.

This clone showed up just a few times. V gene TRBV11-2 combines with J gene TRBJ2-7, with 7 bases aligning to TRBD1. Looked up from germline, CDR1 is SGHAT and CDR2 is FQNNGV. CDR3 length: 14 amino acids. Losses at the gene ends were 3 bases for V and 4 bases for J; bases not matched to a gene: 6. The CDR3: CASSLETGLYEQYF. CDR3 in DNA: TGTGCCAGCAGCTTGGAGACAGGGCTATACGAGCAGTACTTC.

The genes are TRBV7-3 and TRBJ2-7; D is possibly TRBD2 (5 bases). The CDR3 has 13 residues. The V end lost 2 bases, the J end lost 6 bases, and 11 bases lay between the germline ends. CDR1 and CDR2 from the germline V gene are SGHTA and FQGTGA. CDR3 in amino acids: CASSLELGGEQYF. The CDR3 region has the DNA TGTGCCAGCAGCTTAGAACTAGGTGGCGAGCAGTACTTC. Full variable domain (remainder filled in from reference TRBV7-3 and TRBJ2-7): GAGVSQTPSNKVTEKGKYVELRCDPISGHTALYWYRQSLGQGPEFLIYFQGTGAADDSGLPNDRFFAVRPEGSVSTLKIQRTERGDSAVYLCASSLELGGEQYFGPGTRLTVT.

The V call is TRBV5-1, the J call TRBJ2-2; D may be TRBD1 (6 bases). CDR1 is SGHRS and CDR2 is YFSETQ in the germline V gene. The CDR3 length is 15 residues. The ends were cut back, 9 bases at V and 2 bases at J, with 17 bases in the middle. CDR3: CATRTGTPNTGELFF. DNA for the CDR3: TGCGCCACCAGGACGGGGACACCCAACACCGGGGAGCTGTTTTTT.

This clone was observed once. The V and J genes are TRBV7-3 and TRBJ2-1, with 12 nucleotides matching TRBD2. The germline gives CDR1 SGHTA, CDR2 FQGTGA. V was pared by 5 bases and J by 0 bases, with 5 bases of the junction left unmatched. The CDR3 consists of 17 residues. CDR3 in DNA: TGTGCCAGCAGCGCCCGACTAGCGGGGGTCTCCTACAATGAGCAGTTCTTC. Protein sequence: CASSARLAGVSYNEQFF.

This chain uses TRBV29-1 with TRBJ2-1; 14 nucleotides agree with TRBD2. The CDR3 is made up of 15 amino acids. J lost 8 bases, V lost 5 bases, and 8 bases had no gene match. Per the germline V gene, CDR1 is SQVTM and CDR2 is ANQGSEA. CDR3 residues: CSVPGLAGGRDEQFF. The DNA of the CDR3 is TGCAGCGTTCCCGGACTAGCGGGGGGTCGGGATGAGCAGTTCTTC.

The V and J genes are TRBV7-2 and TRBJ1-1; D gene uncertain. Germline V lookup: CDR1 SGHTA, CDR2 FQGNSA. The CDR3 extends over 14 amino acids. Deletions cut 0 bases from V and 1 base from J, with 6 bases between. Here the CDR3 reads CASSLASGNTEAFF. The CDR3 DNA follows: TGTGCCAGCAGCTTAGCGTCAGGGAACACTGAAGCTTTCTTT.

The chain recombines TRBV30 with TRBJ1-5, with a tentative D call TRBD1 (6 bases). The ends were cut back, 1 base at V and 3 bases at J, with 10 bases in the middle. CDR1 is GTSNPN, CDR2 SVGIG, per germline (reference sequence). CDR3 length: 14 residues. The CDR3 is CAWSAGHHNQPQHF. In DNA form, the CDR3 reads TGTGCCTGGAGTGCGGGACACCACAATCAGCCCCAGCATTTT.

This chain links TRBV11-1 with TRBJ2-2; maybe TRBD1 (6 bases). Germline V gene lookup returns CDR1 SGHAT and CDR2 FQDESV (reference sequence). Trimming took 0 bases from V and 1 from J, leaving 6 bases between them. This CDR3 is built from 15 residues. CDR3 in DNA: TGTGCCAGCAGCTTAGCGGGACAGAACACCGGGGAGCTGTTTTTT. It yields the protein CASSLAGQNTGELFF.

Only one count was recorded for this clone. The rearrangement links TRBV7-8 to TRBJ2-7; the D gene is possibly TRBD2 (5 bases). CDR3 length: 16 amino acids. Germline-derived CDR1 and CDR2 are SGHVS and FQNEAQ. The V end lost 1 base, the J end lost 0 bases, and 13 bases lay between the germline ends. The CDR3 region is CASSLGADFSSYEQYF. CDR3 nucleotide sequence: TGTGCCAGCAGCTTAGGAGCGGACTTTAGCTCCTACGAGCAGTACTTC.

The genes are TRBV5-1 and TRBJ2-7; 10 bases align to TRBD2. J lost 5 bases, V lost 4 bases, and 9 bases had no gene match. CDR3 length equals 15 residues. Germline V gives CDR1 SGHRS, CDR2 YFSETQ. The CDR3 loop is CASSRVVAGGHEQYF. CDR3 sequence (DNA): TGCGCCAGCAGCCGAGTTGTAGCGGGAGGCCACGAGCAGTACTTC.

J is TRBJ2-2 and V is TRBV9, with TRBD2 as a possible D gene (5 bases). The CDR3 runs to 16 residues. CDR1 and CDR2 from the germline V gene are SGDLS and YYNGEE. V was cut by 4 bases and J by 4 bases, with 17 bases left in between. The CDR3 nucleotides read TGTGCCAGCAGCCAAAGAGGCCGGGATCTCACCGGGGAGCTGTTTTTT. Translating it yields CASSQRGRDLTGELFF.

In this sample, this clone turned up once. The V call is TRBV28, the J call TRBJ1-4; the D gene is possibly TRBD1 (6 bases). CDR1 and CDR2 from the germline V gene are MDHEN and SYDVKM. V shed 2 bases and J shed 7 bases, with 11 bases lying between them. The CDR3 covers 14 residues. In DNA form, the CDR3 reads TGTGCCAGCAGTTTAGAGGGGGAATCTGAAAAACTGTTTTTT. Its translation is CASSLEGESEKLFF.

The chain links TRBV30 to TRBJ2-3; 7 bases match TRBD2. The CDR3 consists of 14 residues. V was clipped by 6 bases and J by 2 bases; unmatched bases: 8. Germline CDR1 is GTSNPN and CDR2 is SVGIG (reference sequence). The CDR3 DNA is TGTGCCTGTGCTCCGGGACTACCCACAGATACGCAGTATTTT. The encoded protein is CACAPGLPTDTQYF.